This TCR beta chain was documented in a study of cytomegalovirus exposure and HLA in healthy donors. Study-wide points: When the data were analyzed later, several of the most significant clusters appeared to be linked to common viral pathogens.

Details on this clone: What it recognizes is unknown.

The CDR3 totals 14 residues. CDR1 and CDR2 from the germline V gene are MDHEN and SYDVKM. V was cut by 6 bases and J by 5 bases, with 14 bases left in between. PCR amplification relied on 60 Vbeta primers (plus 13 Jbeta primers). The table came from immunoSEQ multiplex PCR; TCRdb's copy has only in-frame clones and leaves some out. The sample consists of approximately 190,000 clones, roughly 90% of them appearing once. The rearrangement joins TRBV28 to TRBJ1-5, with unresolved D. The sequence came from a boy between 2 and 10 years old in good health and CMV-seronegative. Sequenced material: PBMCs. CDR3 residues: CASRVRQLDQPQHF. For the CDR3, the DNA is TGTGCCAGCAGAGTCCGCCAGTTGGATCAGCCCCAGCATTTT.